Below are 29 T cell receptor beta chains sequenced from a single sample in a study of blood T cell repertoires in COVID-19. The data were produced by immunoSEQ multiplex PCR, yet TCRdb's version contains in-frame clones alone and is incomplete. The sample shows around 400,000 clones, approximately 90% of them seen only once. What was sequenced was PBMCs or T cells enriched from blood (not recorded which). These receptors all stem from a woman aged 35 to 49 who had been exposed to COVID-19.

The chain combines TRBV19 with TRBJ2-3; 10 bases are a match to TRBD2. The length of the CDR3 is 16 residues. Germline-derived CDR1 and CDR2 are LNHDA and SQIVND (reference sequence). J lost 1 base, V lost 6 bases, and 7 bases had no gene match. DNA for the CDR3: TGTGCCAGTAGCGACCCGGGGACTAGCGGCACAGATACGCAGTATTTT. This sequence encodes CASSDPGTSGTDTQYF.

The V gene is TRBV24-1, the J gene TRBJ2-7; 10 bases fit TRBD1. V trimming: 9 bases; J trimming: 3 bases; junction bases outside the gene matches: 13. The CDR3 runs 16 residues. From germline, CDR1 is KGHDR and CDR2 SFDVKD. This CDR3 reads CATQDRGGDEIYEQYF. The CDR3 DNA reads as TGTGCCACCCAGGACAGGGGGGGGGATGAGATCTACGAGCAGTACTTC.

The chain combines TRBV24-1 with TRBJ1-6, with D possibly matching TRBD1 (5 bases). Trimming cost V 10 bases and J 5 bases, with 11 bases left between them. From germline, CDR1 is KGHDR and CDR2 SFDVKD. This CDR3 comprises 13 residues. The CDR3 nucleotides are TGTGCCACGAAGACAGTCAATAATTCACCCCTCCACTTT. Translation: CATKTVNNSPLHF.

CDR3: CAISGGLGGETQYF. CDR3 nucleotide sequence: TGTGCCATCAGCGGAGGTCTGGGGGGTGAGACCCAGTACTTC. The V gene is TRBV10-3, the J gene TRBJ2-5; D is possibly TRBD2 (6 bases). The CDR3 has 14 amino acids. Trimming stripped 6 bases from V and 5 bases from J, with 16 bases between. The germline gives CDR1 ENHRY, CDR2 SYGVKD.

This clone came up once. Germline is not matched at one junction end, which may reflect a read error. The rearrangement joins TRBV4-3 to TRBJ1-5, with D unresolved. CDR3 length equals 15 residues. Looked up from germline, CDR1 is LGHNA and CDR2 is YSLEER. CDR3 loop: CTSSQSAGSNQPQHF. The CDR3 nucleotides read TGCACCAGCAGCCAATCGGCGGGGAGCAATCAGCCCCAGCATTTT.

CDR3 bases: TGTGCCAGCAGATTGGCGGGCGGACAGGGCGCCCCGGGATTCTACGAGCAGTACTTC. It translates to CASRLAGGQGAPGFYEQYF. V gene TRBV7-8 combines with J gene TRBJ2-7; 8 nucleotides agree with TRBD1. CDR1 SGHVS and CDR2 FQNEAQ come from the germline V gene. V trimming: 6 bases; J trimming: 3 bases; junction bases outside the gene matches: 22. CDR3 length: 19 amino acids.

The chain has TRBV6-5 and TRBJ2-1; D is possibly TRBD1 (5 bases). V was trimmed by 8 bases and J by 1 base, leaving 12 bases between them. CDR3 length: 14 residues. Germline V gives CDR1 MNHEY, CDR2 SVGAGI. CDR3 DNA: TGTGCCAGCTCACGTAGACAGTCCTACAATGAGCAGTTCTTC. Translating it yields CASSRRQSYNEQFF.

The V and J genes are TRBV5-5 and TRBJ2-7, with D unclear. Germline loops: CDR1 SGHKS, CDR2 YYEKEE (reference sequence). V lost 2 bases, J lost 3 bases, and 12 bases lay in between. CDR3 length: 14 residues. CDR3 sequence (DNA): TGTGCCAGCAGCTTAGAGGTCATCTTCTACGAGCAGTACTTC. This encodes CASSLEVIFYEQYF.

The chain combines TRBV2 with TRBJ2-1; 7 bases are a match to TRBD1. The CDR3 consists of 15 residues. Per the germline V gene, CDR1 is SNHLY and CDR2 is FYNNEI. Unmatched junction bases numbered 3, after V lost 2 bases and J lost 2 bases. This CDR3 reads CASSENRGPYNEQFF. In DNA, the CDR3 is TGTGCCAGCAGTGAAAACAGGGGACCCTACAATGAGCAGTTCTTC.

Notes on this clone: One junction end does not reproduce the germline sequence, and a read error may be involved. The gene calls are TRBV24-1 and TRBJ1-2; 7 bases match TRBD1. There are 17 residues in the CDR3. Germline CDR1 reads KGHDR; CDR2 reads SFDVKD. CDR3 sequence: CATSALSGAGGKNGYTF. In DNA, the CDR3 is TGTGCCACAAGTGCACTCTCAGGGGCAGGGGGGAAGAATGGCTACACCTTC.

The chain has TRBV3-1 (or the pseudogene TRBV3-2) and TRBJ2-7; the match to TRBD2 covers 9 bases. The CDR3 runs 17 residues. From germline, CDR1 is LGHDT and CDR2 YNNKEL (reference sequence). The junction had 12 bases not matched to a gene; V was cut back by 4 bases and J by 2 bases. The CDR3 region has the DNA TGTGCCAGCAGCCGGCCTTTAGCGGGGGTGGATGCCTACGAGCAGTACTTC. Amino acids: CASSRPLAGVDAYEQYF.

The sample holds one count of this clone. The rearrangement links TRBV19 to TRBJ1-2, with 9 bases fitting TRBD1. CDR1 and CDR2 (germline): LNHDA, SQIVND (reference sequence). This CDR3 comprises 15 residues. V shed 7 bases, J shed 8 bases, and the junction held 14 bases outside the gene matches. CDR3 sequence (DNA): TGTGCCAGTATTCGGTCTTCGGGAACAGGGGGCGGCTACACCTTC. This sequence encodes CASIRSSGTGGGYTF. The full variable domain, in which reference TRBV19 and TRBJ1-2 provide the parts outside the CDR3, is DGGITQSPKYLFRKEGQNVTLSCEQNLNHDAMYWYRQDPGQGLRLIYYSQIVNDFQKGDIAEGYSVSREKKESFPLTVTSAQKNPTAFYLCASIRSSGTGGGYTFGSGTRLTVV.

In the case of this clone: Additional DNA sequences in this sample encode the identical CDR3. The rearrangement uses TRBV9 and TRBJ2-1; TRBD2 matches at 8 bases. V lost 4 bases and J lost 3; bases outside the gene matches: 6. The CDR3 totals 15 residues. Germline CDR1 is SGDLS and CDR2 is YYNGEE. CDR3 amino acids: CASSLTSGLYNEQFF. The CDR3 DNA is TGTGCCAGCAGCCTAACTAGCGGACTCTACAATGAGCAGTTCTTC.

This clone is a singleton in its sample. This chain joins TRBV27 and TRBJ1-1; TRBD1 might be the D (6 bases). The CDR3 covers 14 residues. Germline-derived CDR1 and CDR2 are MNHEY and SMNVEV (reference sequence). With 6 bases removed from V and 0 bases from J, the gap between germline ends came to 11 bases. The CDR3 DNA reads TGTGCCAGCAGCCAGGACAGAGTGAACACTGAAGCTTTCTTT. This encodes CASSQDRVNTEAFF.

This rearrangement joins TRBV16 to TRBJ1-6; TRBD1 matches 10 bases. Germline loops: CDR1 KGHSY, CDR2 FQNENV. The CDR3 is 16 amino acids. V was pared by 2 bases and J by 9 bases, with 7 bases of the junction left unmatched. CDR3 DNA sequence: TGTGCCAGCAGCCAAGGGAGTGGGACAGGGGTTTCACCCCTCCACTTT. The encoded protein is CASSQGSGTGVSPLHF.

V is TRBV27 and J is TRBJ1-5; D perhaps matches TRBD1 (5 bases). There are 15 residues in the CDR3. With 0 bases removed from V and 7 bases from J, the gap between germline ends came to 13 bases. Germline assignment: CDR1 MNHEY and CDR2 SMNVEV (reference sequence). The CDR3 DNA is TGTGCCAGCAGTTTATCGGGGCAGTGGAACCAGCCCCAGCATTTT. This sequence encodes CASSLSGQWNQPQHF.

The rearrangement joins TRBV29-1 to TRBJ2-1; 8 positions match TRBD2. V shed 2 bases, J shed 2 bases, and the junction held 8 bases outside the gene matches. The germline V gene has CDR1 SQVTM and CDR2 ANQGSEA. The CDR3 is made up of 16 amino acids. Written as DNA, the CDR3 is TGCAGCGTTGAATTCGTTTTAGCGGGAACCTACAATGAGCAGTTCTTC. As protein: CSVEFVLAGTYNEQFF.

The chain combines TRBV6-6 with TRBJ2-2; D perhaps matches TRBD2 (5 bases). The germline V and J ends were trimmed by 10 bases and 2 bases, with 11 bases remaining between them. The CDR3 loop spans 13 amino acids. Germline V lookup: CDR1 MNHNY, CDR2 SVGAGI (reference sequence). The CDR3 reads CATSGGNTGELFF. CDR3 nucleotides: TGTGCCACCAGCGGAGGCAACACCGGGGAGCTGTTTTTT.

The V call is TRBV6-5, the J call TRBJ1-1, with a possible D match to TRBD1 (6 bases). CDR1 and CDR2 (germline): MNHEY, SVGAGI. The CDR3 runs 16 residues. V was pared by 0 bases and J by 0 bases, with 11 bases between. The CDR3 bases are TGTGCCAGCAGTTACTCAGGGGGTCCTATGAACACTGAAGCTTTCTTT. Translated, it gives CASSYSGGPMNTEAFF.

The chain combines TRBV10-1 with TRBJ2-4; 7 bases line up with TRBD1. Germline V gives CDR1 WNHNN, CDR2 SYGVQD (reference sequence). The J segment lost 8 bases and the V segment lost 4 bases, leaving 5 bases of the junction unmatched. The CDR3 spans 13 residues. The CDR3: CASSADRADIQYF. The DNA for the CDR3 is TGCGCCAGCAGTGCAGACAGGGCTGACATTCAGTACTTC.

V and J are TRBV18 and TRBJ1-3; tentative D call: TRBD1 (6 bases). The V end lost 2 bases, the J end lost 0 bases, and 11 bases lay between the germline ends. The CDR3 has 16 residues. From germline, CDR1 is KGHSH and CDR2 LQKENI. CDR3 in amino acids: CASSPGTPDSGNTIYF. The CDR3 coding sequence is TGTGCCAGCTCACCAGGGACACCCGACTCTGGAAACACCATATATTTT.

The V call is TRBV27, the J call TRBJ2-7; D is possibly TRBD2 (6 bases). CDR1 is MNHEY and CDR2 is SMNVEV in the germline V gene (reference sequence). Trimming shortened V by 2 bases and J by 4 bases, and 12 bases separated the two germline ends. The CDR3 extends over 14 amino acids. CDR3 bases: TGTGCCAGCAGTTTAGCGGGGTCCGGATACGAGCAGTACTTC. Amino acids: CASSLAGSGYEQYF.

This sequence joins TRBV6-5 and TRBJ1-1; 8 bases agree with TRBD1. Unmatched junction bases numbered 7, after V lost 9 bases and J lost 1 base. CDR3 length: 14 residues. The germline V gene encodes CDR1 MNHEY and CDR2 SVGAGI. DNA for the CDR3: TGTGCCAGTGCCGCGACAGGGGCGAACACTGAAGCTTTCTTT. It yields the protein CASAATGANTEAFF.

This chain connects TRBV2 to TRBJ2-2, with 9 bases lining up with TRBD1. After removal of 6 bases from V and 6 bases from J, the junction contained 2 bases not matched to a gene. CDR1 is SNHLY and CDR2 is FYNNEI in the germline V gene. This CDR3 has 13 residues. DNA for the CDR3: TGTGCCAGCAGAGACAGGGGGGCCGGGGAGCTGTTTTTT. Its translation: CASRDRGAGELFF.

The sample holds one count of this clone. This chain uses TRBV12-5 with TRBJ2-7, with TRBD1 matching over 9 bases. Germline CDR1 is LGHNT and CDR2 is FRNRAP. J was trimmed by 3 bases and V by 6 bases; bases with no gene match: 3. This CDR3 has 13 amino acids. CDR3 DNA: TGTGCTAGTGGCCTGACAGGGGGCTACGAGCAGTACTTC. Translated: CASGLTGGYEQYF.

The chain recombines TRBV30 with TRBJ1-1; tentative D call: TRBD1 (6 bases). With 3 bases removed from V and 0 bases from J, the gap between germline ends came to 11 bases. CDR1 is GTSNPN and CDR2 is SVGIG in the germline V gene (reference sequence). CDR3 length: 14 residues. CDR3 in amino acids: CAWRGGRVNTEAFF. CDR3 sequence (DNA): TGTGCCTGGAGAGGGGGGAGGGTGAACACTGAAGCTTTCTTT.

The chain employs TRBV6-5 and TRBJ1-1, with D hard to call. Per germline, CDR1 MNHEY and CDR2 SVGAGI. Deletions cut 7 bases from V and 6 bases from J, with 6 bases between. The length of the CDR3 is 10 residues. This chain's CDR3 is CASIDAEAFF. In DNA, the CDR3 is TGTGCCAGCATAGATGCTGAAGCTTTCTTT.

The rearrangement uses TRBV10-3 and TRBJ2-2; 7 bases agree with TRBD2. The CDR3 is 18 residues long. V lost 2 bases to trimming and J lost 2 bases; unmatched junction nucleotides: 11. Germline lookup yields CDR1 ENHRY and CDR2 SYGVKD. The CDR3 loop is CAISEGTYTGGNTGELFF. DNA of the CDR3: TGTGCCATCAGTGAGGGAACTTATACGGGAGGAAACACCGGGGAGCTGTTTTTT.

CDR3 protein: CASSGGRGQGYNEQFF. The CDR3 DNA follows: TGTGCCAGCAGTGGGGGGCGGGGACAGGGCTACAATGAGCAGTTCTTC. The chain employs TRBV7-3 and TRBJ2-1, with TRBD1 matching over 9 bases. This CDR3 is built from 16 residues. Germline trimming cut 6 bases from V and 3 bases from J; bases unmatched to any gene: 9. Germline V gene data show CDR1 as SGHTA and CDR2 as FQGTGA.